The next 7 T cell receptor beta chains were all read from a single sample in a study of blood T cell repertoires in COVID-19. Clones were read by immunoSEQ multiplex PCR, and TCRdb kept only the in-frame ones, dropping some. Of 190,000 or so clones listed, around nine tenths are singletons. The sequenced material came from peripheral blood. The source is a woman aged 18-29 years who had recovered from COVID-19.

The genes are TRBV19 and TRBJ1-4; D is unresolved. This CDR3 contains 15 residues. Germline CDR1 LNHDA, CDR2 SQIVND (reference sequence). V lost 1 base and J lost 3, with 9 bases in between. This CDR3 is CASSIGGGANEKLFF. In nucleotides, the CDR3 is TGTGCCAGTAGTATAGGAGGCGGGGCTAATGAAAAACTGTTTTTT.

This chain joins TRBV5-1 and TRBJ1-1, with TRBD1 matching 11 bases. The J segment lost 4 bases and the V segment lost 5 bases, leaving 4 bases of the junction unmatched. CDR1 is SGHRS, CDR2 YFSETQ, per germline. The CDR3 runs to 14 residues. In DNA form, the CDR3 reads TGCGCCAGCAGTGGCGGGACAGGGGGCACTGAAGCTTTCTTT. As protein: CASSGGTGGTEAFF.

The chain uses TRBV9 and TRBJ2-1, with D possibly matching TRBD1 (6 bases). The V end was cut by 0 bases, the J end by 4 bases, with 14 bases between. Germline V gives CDR1 SGDLS, CDR2 YYNGEE. The CDR3 length is 16 residues. In DNA, the CDR3 is TGTGCCAGCAGCGTAGGTGGGTTGGGGGCGTACAATGAGCAGTTCTTC. Its translation is CASSVGGLGAYNEQFF.

The V and J genes are TRBV15 and TRBJ1-3; no definite D call. CDR3 length equals 16 residues. CDR1 LNHNV and CDR2 YYDKDF come from the germline V gene (reference sequence). V lost 6 bases to trimming and J lost 0 bases, with 15 bases between them. The CDR3 is CATSRSLSDSGNTIYF. DNA of the CDR3: TGTGCCACCAGTAGGAGTTTATCCGACTCTGGAAACACCATATATTTT.

J is TRBJ2-3 and V is TRBV9, with 13 bases matching TRBD2. The J segment lost 4 bases and the V segment lost 5 bases, leaving 4 bases of the junction unmatched. Looked up from germline, CDR1 is SGDLS and CDR2 is YYNGEE. This CDR3 has 15 amino acids. CDR3 DNA sequence: TGTGCCAGCAGTCGGACTAGCGGGAGCCCAGATACGCAGTATTTT. Its translation is CASSRTSGSPDTQYF.

V usage is TRBV3-1 (or the pseudogene TRBV3-2) and J usage is TRBJ2-1, with 8 bases fitting TRBD2. The CDR3 is 17 amino acids. Trimming cost V 4 bases and J 1 base; bases outside gene matches: 9. Germline V lookup: CDR1 LGHDT, CDR2 YNNKEL (reference sequence). Here the CDR3 reads CASSLSSLAASYNEQFF. The CDR3 coding sequence is TGTGCCAGCAGCCTGAGCTCACTAGCGGCGTCCTACAATGAGCAGTTCTTC.

This clone was seen more than once but under ten times. This chain joins TRBV6-4 and TRBJ2-2, with TRBD2 identical over 8 bases. V trimming: 2 bases; J trimming: 3 bases; junction bases outside the gene matches: 2. This CDR3 is built from 15 residues. Germline V gene sequence: CDR1 MRHNA, CDR2 SNTAGT. CDR3 in DNA: TGTGCCAGCAGTGACAGAGCGGGAGACACCGGGGAGCTGTTTTTT. Amino acids: CASSDRAGDTGELFF.